The 27 T cell receptor beta chains below come from one sample, sequenced in a study of cytomegalovirus exposure and HLA in healthy donors. It was with 60 Vbeta and 13 Jbeta primers that the PCR ran. The data were produced by immunoSEQ multiplex PCR, yet TCRdb's version contains in-frame clones alone and is incomplete. The data hold around 92,000 clones, with roughly 79% observed a single time. Sequencing was carried out using PBMCs. The receptors were gathered from a woman in her 70s in good health and CMV-seropositive.

The CDR3: CASSPISGYNEQFF. The CDR3, as DNA: TGTGCCAGCTCACCAATTAGCGGGTACAATGAGCAGTTCTTC. The V gene is TRBV18, the J gene TRBJ2-1; 7 bases agree with TRBD2. The CDR3 spans 14 residues. Germline V gene sequence: CDR1 KGHSH, CDR2 LQKENI. Trimming cost V 2 bases and J 4 bases; bases outside gene matches: 2. The whole variable domain, filled in from reference TRBV18 and TRBJ2-1, reads NAGVMQNPRHLVRRRGQEARLRCSPMKGHSHVYWYRQLPEEGLKFMVYLQKENIIDESGMPKERFSAEFPKEGPSILRIQQVVRGDSAAYFCASSPISGYNEQFFGPGTRLTVL.

The CDR3 sequence: CASSSNRAEQYF. CDR3 DNA: TGTGCCAGCAGCTCAAACAGGGCCGAGCAGTACTTC. This chain uses TRBV7-9 with TRBJ2-7; D is possibly TRBD1 (6 bases). The CDR3 length is 12 residues. V lost 4 bases and J 6 bases, leaving 10 bases between the germline ends. Per the germline V gene, CDR1 is SEHNR and CDR2 is FQNEAQ (reference sequence).

The gene calls are TRBV2 and TRBJ1-5, with 8 bases matching TRBD1. Looked up from germline, CDR1 is SNHLY and CDR2 is FYNNEI. V shed 4 bases, J shed 2 bases, and the junction held 1 base outside the gene matches. The CDR3 runs 14 residues. The CDR3 bases are TGTGCCAGCAGTGCAGGGGGCCGCAATCAGCCCCAGCATTTT. Translation: CASSAGGRNQPQHF.

The rearrangement uses TRBV9 and TRBJ1-1; D unclear. Germline V gene data show CDR1 as SGDLS and CDR2 as YYNGEE. The V end lost 4 bases, the J end lost 6 bases, and 22 bases lay between the germline ends. The CDR3 totals 16 residues. The CDR3 DNA sequence: TGTGCCAGCAGCCCCCGGGAGGAGCTTCGGGTATCTGAAGCTTTCTTT. Its translation is CASSPREELRVSEAFF.

The table lists this clone with a count of one. The chain combines TRBV4-2 with TRBJ1-3; D is ambiguous. Trimming took 1 base from V and 0 from J, leaving 4 bases between them. The CDR3 sequence is 14 residues long. Germline V CDR1 and CDR2: LGHNA, YNFKEQ. The CDR3: CASSQVHSGNTIYF. CDR3 nucleotide sequence: TGTGCCAGCAGCCAAGTTCACTCTGGAAACACCATATATTTT.

The chain couples TRBV9 to TRBJ1-2; D might be TRBD1 (6 bases). The CDR3 spans 14 residues. V was pared by 4 bases and J by 4 bases, with 14 bases between. Germline V gene lookup returns CDR1 SGDLS and CDR2 YYNGEE. The chain's CDR3 is CASSPLGAVYGYTF. The CDR3 bases are TGTGCCAGCAGCCCTCTGGGGGCGGTCTATGGCTACACCTTC.

The V gene is TRBV5-1, the J gene TRBJ2-5; D gene uncertain. V lost 2 bases to trimming and J lost 2 bases, with 7 bases between them. This CDR3 is 13 amino acids long. Germline V lookup: CDR1 SGHRS, CDR2 YFSETQ. The CDR3 is CASSLFGQETQYF. CDR3 nucleotides: TGCGCCAGCAGCTTATTCGGGCAAGAGACCCAGTACTTC.

The CDR3 loop reads CASRVLLAGGVYEQYF. DNA of the CDR3: TGTGCCAGCAGAGTCTTACTAGCGGGGGGGGTCTACGAGCAGTACTTC. The chain joins TRBV27 to TRBJ2-7; 13 nucleotides align to TRBD2. There are 16 residues in the CDR3. From germline, CDR1 is MNHEY and CDR2 SMNVEV (reference sequence). Losses at the gene ends were 6 bases for V and 3 bases for J; bases not matched to a gene: 8.

V usage is TRBV28 and J usage is TRBJ2-3, with 10 bases aligning to TRBD1. Germline V gene data show CDR1 as MDHEN and CDR2 as SYDVKM. V shed 9 bases, J shed 4 bases, and the junction held 4 bases outside the gene matches. The CDR3 consists of 13 residues. CDR3 residues: CASGTGAPDTQYF. Here the CDR3 DNA reads TGTGCCAGTGGGACAGGGGCCCCAGATACGCAGTATTTT.

The chain uses TRBV20-1 and TRBJ1-2; D gene uncertain. Trimming pared 6 bases from V and 7 bases from J, leaving 12 bases between. The length of the CDR3 is 11 residues. CDR1 is DFQATT, CDR2 SNEGSKA, per germline (reference sequence). In nucleotides, the CDR3 is TGCAGTGCCCTCCTCCTATTTGGCTACACCTTC. This sequence encodes CSALLLFGYTF.

The table lists this clone with a count of one. The CDR3 here is CASSPQESTDTQYF. CDR3 nucleotide sequence: TGTGCCAGCAGCCCCCAGGAAAGCACAGATACGCAGTATTTT. The rearrangement joins TRBV9 to TRBJ2-3; D gene unclear. This CDR3 contains 14 residues. Per germline, CDR1 SGDLS and CDR2 YYNGEE. V was shortened by 4 bases and J by 0 bases, with 9 bases between the two germline ends.

The chain carries TRBV11-3 and TRBJ2-1; 11 nucleotides match TRBD2. This CDR3 spans 18 amino acids. The germline V gene has CDR1 SGHNT and CDR2 YENEEA. The V and J ends lost 0 bases and 6 bases, in that order; junction bases with no gene match: 10. CDR3 residues: CASSLDQSLAGGGNEQFF. The CDR3 DNA is TGTGCCAGCAGCTTAGATCAATCCCTAGCGGGAGGCGGCAATGAGCAGTTCTTC.

This sequence joins TRBV2 and TRBJ2-5; 7 nucleotides agree with TRBD2. V gave up 3 bases and J gave up 3 bases; unmatched junction bases: 4. This CDR3 is built from 14 residues. CDR1 is SNHLY, CDR2 FYNNEI, per germline. The CDR3 DNA follows: TGTGCCAGCAGTGACCTGGGGAGGGAAGAGACCCAGTACTTC. Translated, it gives CASSDLGREETQYF.

The J gene is TRBJ2-2, the V gene TRBV7-2, with D possibly being TRBD2 (5 bases). V was clipped by 1 base and J by 7 bases, with 10 bases between them. The germline V gene has CDR1 SGHTA and CDR2 FQGNSA. The CDR3 covers 14 residues. DNA for the CDR3: TGTGCCAGCAGCTTAGGGACCGGGATCGGGGAGCTGTTTTTT. Its protein product is CASSLGTGIGELFF. Full variable domain (remainder filled in from reference TRBV7-2 and TRBJ2-2): GAGVSQSPSNKVTEKGKDVELRCDPISGHTALYWYRQSLGQGLEFLIYFQGNSAPDKSGLPSDRFSAERTGGSVSTLTIQRTQQEDSAVYLCASSLGTGIGELFFGEGSRLTVL.

The rearrangement joins TRBV11-1 to TRBJ1-1; unclear D gene. V was clipped by 0 bases and J by 4 bases, with 9 bases between them. Germline V CDR1 and CDR2: SGHAT, FQDESV (reference sequence). The CDR3 sequence is 14 residues long. The CDR3 loop is CASSLAGGSTEAFF. The CDR3 bases are TGTGCCAGCAGCTTAGCGGGAGGGTCCACTGAAGCTTTCTTT.

The chain joins TRBV5-1 to TRBJ1-6, with 9 bases lining up with TRBD1. Germline CDR1 SGHRS, CDR2 YFSETQ. The CDR3 spans 14 residues. V was pared by 5 bases and J by 9 bases, with 6 bases of the junction left unmatched. This CDR3 is CASSPGQGSSPLHF. CDR3 sequence (DNA): TGCGCCAGCAGTCCGGGACAGGGAAGTTCACCCCTCCACTTT.

This clone was found a few times. The J gene is TRBJ2-2, the V gene TRBV25-1; a possible D gene is TRBD1 (6 bases). CDR1 and CDR2 from the germline V gene are MGHDK and SYGVNS. This CDR3 contains 13 residues. V was cut by 5 bases and J by 5 bases, with 9 bases left in between. CDR3: CASSKGVTGELFF. The DNA of the CDR3 is TGTGCCAGCAGTAAGGGGGTAACCGGGGAGCTGTTTTTT.

For the CDR3, the DNA is TGTGCCAGTAGTAGTTTACTAGCGGGGGGGCGCTACGAGCAGTACTTC. It translates to CASSSLLAGGRYEQYF. The chain couples TRBV19 to TRBJ2-7; 13 bases match TRBD2. Germline V gene data show CDR1 as LNHDA and CDR2 as SQIVND (reference sequence). The J segment lost 3 bases and the V segment lost 4 bases, leaving 6 bases of the junction unmatched. There are 16 residues in the CDR3.

V is TRBV6-6 and J is TRBJ1-1; perhaps TRBD1 as D (6 bases). Looked up from germline, CDR1 is MNHNY and CDR2 is SVGAGI (reference sequence). CDR3 size: 13 residues. Trimming took 8 bases from V and 5 from J, leaving 15 bases between them. The CDR3 loop is CASYRDGVTEAFF. Written as DNA, the CDR3 is TGTGCCAGCTACAGGGATGGGGTGACTGAAGCTTTCTTT.

CDR3 coding DNA: TGCGCCAGCAGTGGAAGAGTGAACACTGAAGCTTTCTTT. Its protein is CASSGRVNTEAFF. The rearrangement uses TRBV10-1 and TRBJ1-1, with D unresolved. Germline V gene data show CDR1 as WNHNN and CDR2 as SYGVQD (reference sequence). The CDR3 has 13 residues. Trimming stripped 4 bases from V and 0 bases from J, with 6 bases between.

Only one count was recorded for this clone. The V and J genes are TRBV7-9 and TRBJ2-7; D perhaps matches TRBD1 (5 bases). The CDR3 contains 12 residues. Germline V lookup: CDR1 SEHNR, CDR2 FQNEAQ (reference sequence). Trimming pared 2 bases from V and 4 bases from J, leaving 6 bases between. The CDR3: CASSLQGYEQYF. CDR3 in DNA: TGTGCCAGCAGCTTACAGGGTTACGAGCAGTACTTC.

The gene calls are TRBV9 and TRBJ2-1; D possibly corresponds to TRBD1 (6 bases). Germline V gene data show CDR1 as SGDLS and CDR2 as YYNGEE. CDR3 size: 20 residues. Deletions cut 3 bases from V and 2 bases from J, with 27 bases between. The CDR3 bases are TGTGCCAGCAGCGCCGTAGTAGGGGGTACAGGAGAGGGCCCCTACAATGAGCAGTTCTTC. Translating it yields CASSAVVGGTGEGPYNEQFF.

The CDR3 coding sequence is TGCAGCGTGGAAAGAACAGGGACCAGCCAAGAGACCCAGTACTTC. Its translation is CSVERTGTSQETQYF. The chain combines TRBV29-1 with TRBJ2-5; a weak D match, TRBD1 (6 bases). CDR3 size: 15 residues. V was shortened by 6 bases and J by 1 base, with 18 bases between the two germline ends. CDR1 is SQVTM, CDR2 ANQGSEA, per germline.

This clone was picked up a small number of times. This chain links TRBV11-3 with TRBJ1-2; TRBD1 agrees at 8 bases. Germline V gene data show CDR1 as SGHNT and CDR2 as YENEEA. J lost 6 bases, V lost 5 bases, and 11 bases had no gene match. This CDR3 has 15 amino acids. The CDR3 protein is CASSPRQGLSDGYTF. CDR3 coding DNA: TGTGCCAGCAGCCCCAGACAGGGGTTATCGGATGGCTACACCTTC.

The chain links TRBV7-6 to TRBJ1-6; 8 nucleotides agree with TRBD1. V lost 8 bases and J lost 3; bases outside the gene matches: 12. Germline V gene sequence: CDR1 SGHVS, CDR2 FNYEAQ. There are 17 residues in the CDR3. Written as DNA, the CDR3 is TGTGCCAGCTCGTCGGGATTAACAGGGGGCTATAATTCACCCCTCCACTTT. This translates into CASSSGLTGGYNSPLHF.

This chain connects TRBV18 to TRBJ2-1, with 7 bases matching TRBD1. Trimming took 5 bases from V and 9 from J; bases not matched to a gene: 4. From germline, CDR1 is KGHSH and CDR2 LQKENI. The CDR3 is made up of 12 amino acids. Here the CDR3 DNA reads TGTGCCAGCTCATCGACAGGGACTGAGCAGTTCTTC. Translated: CASSSTGTEQFF. Full variable domain (remainder filled in from reference TRBV18 and TRBJ2-1): NAGVMQNPRHLVRRRGQEARLRCSPMKGHSHVYWYRQLPEEGLKFMVYLQKENIIDESGMPKERFSAEFPKEGPSILRIQQVVRGDSAAYFCASSSTGTEQFFGPGTRLTVL.

This clone was detected only a few times. This rearrangement joins TRBV6-5 to TRBJ2-7; no firm D call. The CDR3 runs to 14 residues. Germline assignment: CDR1 MNHEY and CDR2 SVGAGI. V gave up 7 bases and J gave up 9 bases, with 22 bases separating them. The CDR3 here is CASTASTPGSAQYF. The CDR3 DNA is TGTGCCAGCACCGCCTCGACACCCGGTTCAGCGCAGTACTTC.